Included here is one T cell receptor (beta chain) sequence, with context. Its target is unknown. This sample was included in a study of long-term antiretroviral therapy in people with HIV. Findings of the study overall: Pre-ART expanded TRB clones stayed dominant throughout, though often decreasing after ART. CDR3 length ranges were narrower in HIV repertoires than in controls.

The run of the v3.0 immunoSEQ assay was at survey level. Profiling relied on immunoSEQ multiplex PCR, and the TCRdb table lists in-frame clones only, not all of them. The sample includes tens of thousands of clones, about 89% of them seen just once. Every participant gave one or more pre-ART and two or more post-ART PBMC samples. Germline V gene lookup returns CDR1 PRHDT and CDR2 FYEKMQ (reference sequence). Trimming stripped 2 bases from V and 0 bases from J, with 9 bases between. CDR3 size: 15 residues. Sequences were derived from unsorted PBMCs, sampled 3.1 years after starting antiretroviral therapy. The chain couples TRBV13 to TRBJ2-3; no clear D gene. The clonotype was recovered from a man younger than 35 with HIV. The CDR3 protein is CASSLTETSTDTQYF. Here the CDR3 DNA reads TGTGCCAGCAGCTTAACGGAAACTAGCACAGATACGCAGTATTTT. Full variable domain (outside the CDR3, taken from reference TRBV13 and TRBJ2-3): AAGVIQSPRHLIKEKRETATLKCYPIPRHDTVYWYQQGPGQDPQFLISFYEKMQSDKGSIPDRFSAQQFSDYHSELNMSSLELGDSALYFCASSLTETSTDTQYFGPGTRLTVL.